This T cell receptor beta chain was documented in a study of T cells in Graves' hyperthyroidism and ophthalmopathy. The study excluded patients with uncontrolled infection, other autoimmune disease, pregnancy or lactation. Researchers amplified the TCR beta CDR3 regions from RNA transcripts. The HTBI primer set drove a first-round RT-PCR of the TCR CDR3. Each CDR3 protein gets one entry after TCRdb re-called the multiplex PCR reads with MiXCR. The data contain about 290,000 distinct CDR3 sequences, 16% of them singletons. The CDR3 consists of 14 residues. V was pared by 2 bases and J by 8 bases, with 12 bases between. Regarding the study as a whole: The blood repertoire included most of the expanded thyroid clonotypes above 0.001.

This clonotype was counted at least ten times. The antigen remains unidentified. Sequencing input: blood. This TCR derives from a man aged 25-40 years with Graves' hyperthyroidism. This sequence joins TRBV12-3 or TRBV12-4 and TRBJ2-2; D could derive from TRBD1 or TRBD2 (5 bases each). CDR3 amino acids: CASSLKRGNGELFF. The CDR3 region has the DNA TGTGCCAGCAGTTTAAAGAGGGGAAATGGGGAGCTGTTTTTT.